The count of the clone carrying this T cell receptor (beta chain) is one. The data were taken from a study of T cell responses to AZD1222 COVID-19 vaccine. Data came from immunoSEQ multiplex PCR; TCRdb stores just in-frame clones and leaves some out. This sample yields about 140,000 clones, of which roughly nine tenths are seen a single time; just under 3% belongs to the top ten. CDR3 length: 19 amino acids. Germline-derived CDR1 and CDR2 are ENHRY and SYGVKD. The chain is built from TRBV10-3 and TRBJ1-1; 7 nucleotides agree with TRBD1. The TCR comes from an adult in good health. The sample here was peripheral blood, taken on day 0 of AZD1222 vaccination. The CDR3 region has the DNA TGTGCGACCAGGGGCGACAGGGTTGGGTTTGTAGCCCGGAACACTGAAGCTTTCTTT. Its translation is CATRGDRVGFVARNTEAFF.